Listed here are 11 T cell receptor beta chains from one sample, sequenced in a study of control samples from healthy donors and cancer patients. Assay used: immunoSEQ multiplex PCR; TCRdb lists only in-frame clones, some missing. The sample carries about 120,000 clones, roughly 90% recorded once. The sequencing input was blood. Every receptor here comes from a man between 50 and 59 years old in good health.

This clone was seen just once. The chain is built from TRBV6-5 and TRBJ1-2; D is ambiguous. V was shortened by 3 bases and J by 4 bases, with 12 bases between the two germline ends. CDR1 is MNHEY, CDR2 SVGAGI, per germline. The CDR3 is 14 residues long. In DNA, the CDR3 is TGTGCCAGCAGTTATGAGGAGCGGGGCTATGGCTACACCTTC. Translated, it gives CASSYEERGYGYTF.

V usage is TRBV27 and J usage is TRBJ1-5; D remains unclear. Trimming cost V 7 bases and J 0 bases, with 13 bases left between them. CDR1 is MNHEY and CDR2 is SMNVEV in the germline V gene (reference sequence). The CDR3 spans 15 residues. The CDR3 loop is CASTPQGLSNQPQHF. CDR3 DNA sequence: TGTGCCAGCACCCCCCAAGGCCTTAGCAATCAGCCCCAGCATTTT.

This clone appeared once. The chain is built from TRBV30 and TRBJ2-1; weak D call: TRBD1 (6 bases). Looked up from germline, CDR1 is GTSNPN and CDR2 is SVGIG (reference sequence). Trimming shortened V by 5 bases and J by 7 bases, and 18 bases separated the two germline ends. The CDR3 consists of 14 residues. Here the CDR3 reads CAWLGMDSKNEQFF. The CDR3, as DNA: TGTGCCTGGCTCGGGATGGACAGTAAGAATGAGCAGTTCTTC.

The chain joins TRBV12-3 or TRBV12-4 to TRBJ1-5; the D gene is possibly TRBD1 (5 bases). Trimming stripped 6 bases from V and 4 bases from J, with 7 bases between. CDR3 length equals 12 residues. CDR3: CASRRGNQPQHF. Written as DNA, the CDR3 is TGTGCCAGCAGGAGGGGAAATCAGCCCCAGCATTTT.

V and J are TRBV7-8 and TRBJ1-1; D is perhaps TRBD1 (5 bases). The V gene lost 5 bases and the J gene lost 5 bases, with 12 bases spanning the gap. The CDR3 is made up of 13 amino acids. Germline lookup yields CDR1 SGHVS and CDR2 FQNEAQ. The CDR3 DNA reads as TGTGCCAGCAGCGACGGGACTATAACTGAAGCTTTCTTT. It is translated as CASSDGTITEAFF. Filled out from reference TRBV7-8 and TRBJ1-1, the complete variable domain reads GAGVSQSPRYKVAKRGQDVALRCDPISGHVSLFWYQQALGQGPEFLTYFQNEAQLDKSGLPSDRFFAERPEGSVSTLKIQRTQQEDSAVYLCASSDGTITEAFFGQGTRLTVV.

This clone was seen many times. The chain is built from TRBV9 and TRBJ1-1; the match to TRBD1 covers 9 bases. The germline V gene has CDR1 SGDLS and CDR2 YYNGEE. This CDR3 has 15 residues. The ends lost 3 bases at V and 7 bases at J; junction bases unmatched: 10. The CDR3 protein is CASSAPGQGSDEAFF. In DNA form, the CDR3 reads TGTGCCAGCAGCGCTCCGGGACAGGGTTCGGATGAAGCTTTCTTT.

This rearrangement joins TRBV5-1 to TRBJ2-5; D ambiguous. Germline loops: CDR1 SGHRS, CDR2 YFSETQ. The CDR3 contains 13 residues. The V end lost 0 bases, the J end lost 5 bases, and 8 bases lay between the germline ends. CDR3 DNA sequence: TGCGCCAGCAGCTTGGCCCTGGGGGAGACCCAGTACTTC. Translated, it gives CASSLALGETQYF.

The J gene is TRBJ2-2, the V gene TRBV7-2, with 14 nucleotides matching TRBD2. CDR1 is SGHTA and CDR2 is FQGNSA in the germline V gene. V gave up 4 bases and J gave up 4 bases; unmatched junction bases: 5. There are 17 residues in the CDR3. The CDR3 region is CASSSGLAGGTTGELFF. The CDR3 DNA is TGTGCCAGCAGCTCCGGACTAGCGGGGGGTACCACCGGGGAGCTGTTTTTT.

The chain has TRBV6-5 and TRBJ1-1; D is uncertain. Germline V gene data show CDR1 as MNHEY and CDR2 as SVGAGI. Trimming shortened V by 2 bases and J by 1 base, and 5 bases separated the two germline ends. CDR3 length equals 13 residues. The CDR3 coding sequence is TGTGCCAGCAGTTACCGGCAGAACACTGAAGCTTTCTTT. This codes for CASSYRQNTEAFF.

The rearrangement uses TRBV20-1 and TRBJ2-7, with a weak D call TRBD2 (6 bases). V was pared by 3 bases and J by 1 base, with 16 bases between. The CDR3 is 15 amino acids. Germline V CDR1 and CDR2: DFQATT, SNEGSKA (reference sequence). Here the CDR3 DNA reads TGCAGTGCTAGTCTAACCCAAAGCGGGTCCTACGAGCAGTACTTC. Protein: CSASLTQSGSYEQYF.

The CDR3 nucleotides are TGTGCCAGCAGTTACTCGGCCGGCTCCTCGGGAAACACCATATATTTT. This encodes CASSYSAGSSGNTIYF. This chain uses TRBV6-5 with TRBJ1-3; D is uncertain. The CDR3 runs to 16 residues. Trimming removed 0 bases at V and 4 bases at J, with 13 bases between. Germline V CDR1 and CDR2: MNHEY, SVGAGI.